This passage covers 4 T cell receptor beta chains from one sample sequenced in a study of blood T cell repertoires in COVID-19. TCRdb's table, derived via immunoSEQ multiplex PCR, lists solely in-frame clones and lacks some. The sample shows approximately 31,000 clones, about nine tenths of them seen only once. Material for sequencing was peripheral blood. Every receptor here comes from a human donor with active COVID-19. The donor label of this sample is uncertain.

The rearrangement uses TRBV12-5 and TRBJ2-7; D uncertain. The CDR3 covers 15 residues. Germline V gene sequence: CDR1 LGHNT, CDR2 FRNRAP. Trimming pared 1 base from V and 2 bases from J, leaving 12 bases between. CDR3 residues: CASGLGAPRTYEQYF. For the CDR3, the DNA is TGTGCTAGTGGTTTGGGGGCCCCCCGAACCTACGAGCAGTACTTC.

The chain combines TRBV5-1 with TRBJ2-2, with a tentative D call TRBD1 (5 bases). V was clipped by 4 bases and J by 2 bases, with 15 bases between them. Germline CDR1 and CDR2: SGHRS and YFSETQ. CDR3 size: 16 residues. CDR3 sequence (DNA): TGCGCCAGCAGCCCTTTTTTGGGGCAAAACACCGGGGAGCTGTTTTTT. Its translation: CASSPFLGQNTGELFF.

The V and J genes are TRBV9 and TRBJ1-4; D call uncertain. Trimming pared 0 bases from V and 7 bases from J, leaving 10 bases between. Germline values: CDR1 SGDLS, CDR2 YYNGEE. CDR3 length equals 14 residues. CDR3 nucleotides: TGTGCCAGCAGCGTAGCACTACTACCTGAAAAACTGTTTTTT. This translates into CASSVALLPEKLFF.

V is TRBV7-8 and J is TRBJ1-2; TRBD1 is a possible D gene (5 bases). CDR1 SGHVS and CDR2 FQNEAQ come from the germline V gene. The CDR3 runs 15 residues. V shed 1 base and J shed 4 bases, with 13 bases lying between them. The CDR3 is CASSLGLGLFYGYTF. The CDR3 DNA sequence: TGTGCCAGCAGCTTAGGTCTGGGACTCTTCTATGGCTACACCTTC.